One and the same sample provided the 11 T cell receptor beta chains below, sequenced in a study of shared clonotypes between healthy human individuals. Measured with immunoSEQ multiplex PCR; TCRdb has only the in-frame clones, and not every one. The table records about 2.1 million clones, around 93% of them present only once. Cells designated naive CD8 were CD45RO-negative and were positively selected for CCR7, with terminally differentiated effector memory CD45RA+ cells excluded. Specimen: naive CD8+ T cells from PBMCs. The source is a man younger than 30 in good health. Some clones in this sample may be carry-over from other donors' samples.

The chain has TRBV27 and TRBJ2-1, with 7 positions matching TRBD2. The V segment lost 5 bases and the J segment 8 bases; nucleotides outside the gene matches: 12. This CDR3 spans 15 amino acids. Germline CDR1 is MNHEY and CDR2 is SMNVEV (reference sequence). CDR3 in DNA: TGTGCCAGCAGTCCCGAGGGGAGGGCCTTCTATGAGCAGTTCTTC. Protein sequence: CASSPEGRAFYEQFF.

The chain is built from TRBV7-9 and TRBJ2-2, with 7 bases aligning to TRBD2. The J segment lost 7 bases and the V segment lost 5 bases, leaving 16 bases of the junction unmatched. The CDR3 is made up of 17 amino acids. Germline V gives CDR1 SEHNR, CDR2 FQNEAQ (reference sequence). CDR3: CASSKPLGGSTLGELFF. The CDR3 DNA sequence: TGTGCCAGCAGCAAACCCCTAGGCGGGAGTACGCTCGGGGAGCTGTTTTTT.

V is TRBV2 and J is TRBJ2-4; the D is unclear. The V gene lost 8 bases and the J gene lost 3 bases, with 11 bases spanning the gap. This CDR3 region has 13 residues. Germline V gene sequence: CDR1 SNHLY, CDR2 FYNNEI. In DNA form, the CDR3 reads TGTGCCAGCTTAATCAGTAGCAAAAACATTCAGTACTTC. It is translated as CASLISSKNIQYF. Complete variable domain (other parts from reference TRBV2 and TRBJ2-4): EPEVTQTPSHQVTQMGQEVILRCVPISNHLYFYWYRQILGQKVEFLVSFYNNEISEKSEIFDDQFSVERPDGSNFTLKIRSTKLEDSAMYFCASLISSKNIQYFGAGTRLSVL.

The gene calls are TRBV5-6 and TRBJ1-2; D uncertain. CDR1 SGHDT and CDR2 YYEEEE come from the germline V gene. The CDR3 covers 15 residues. The V end was cut by 0 bases, the J end by 2 bases, with 11 bases between. The CDR3 sequence is CASSLAASGNYGYTF. Here the CDR3 DNA reads TGTGCCAGCAGCTTGGCGGCGTCAGGAAACTATGGCTACACCTTC.

This chain links TRBV7-9 with TRBJ2-1; no clear D gene. CDR3 length: 14 residues. The germline V gene encodes CDR1 SEHNR and CDR2 FQNEAQ (reference sequence). V gave up 4 bases and J gave up 5 bases, with 12 bases separating them. This CDR3 is CASSSRILDNEQFF. In nucleotides, the CDR3 is TGTGCCAGCAGCTCCAGGATTCTCGACAATGAGCAGTTCTTC. Combining the CDR3 with reference TRBV7-9 and TRBJ2-1 gives the whole variable domain DTGVSQNPRHKITKRGQNVTFRCDPISEHNRLYWYRQTLGQGPEFLTYFQNEAQLEKSRLLSDRFSAERPKGSFSTLEIQRTEQGDSAMYLCASSSRILDNEQFFGPGTRLTVL.

The rearrangement uses TRBV5-1 and TRBJ2-7; D is perhaps TRBD2 (5 bases). Per the germline V gene, CDR1 is SGHRS and CDR2 is YFSETQ. The CDR3 is 13 residues long. V gave up 8 bases and J gave up 1 base, with 13 bases separating them. CDR3 sequence: CASTDRDSYEQYF. CDR3 DNA: TGCGCCAGTACGGACCGGGATTCCTACGAGCAGTACTTC.

This clone showed up just once. The same CDR3 is also encoded by other DNA sequences in this sample. This chain uses TRBV28 with TRBJ2-7, with no clear D. V was pared by 3 bases and J by 0 bases, with 9 bases between. This CDR3 region has 14 residues. Germline loops: CDR1 MDHEN, CDR2 SYDVKM. Here the CDR3 reads CASSFSGYSYEQYF. The CDR3 nucleotides are TGTGCCAGCAGTTTCTCGGGTTACTCCTACGAGCAGTACTTC.

The chain combines TRBV9 with TRBJ1-1, with unresolved D. Trimming removed 0 bases from V and 5 bases from J, with 8 bases in between. Germline CDR1 reads SGDLS; CDR2 reads YYNGEE. This CDR3 is 13 amino acids long. The CDR3 region is CASSVEWGTEAFF. CDR3 nucleotides: TGTGCCAGCAGCGTAGAATGGGGAACTGAAGCTTTCTTT.

The gene calls are TRBV7-9 and TRBJ2-1, with 10 bases lining up with TRBD2. Trimming at V came to 4 bases and at J to 0 bases, leaving 12 bases not matched to a gene. CDR1 and CDR2 (germline): SEHNR, FQNEAQ (reference sequence). This CDR3 is 19 amino acids long. The CDR3 coding sequence is TGTGCCAGCAGCTCCCGGGACCCCGGGACTAGCGTCTCCTACAATGAGCAGTTCTTC. Amino acids: CASSSRDPGTSVSYNEQFF.

The chain couples TRBV30 to TRBJ2-3, with 8 bases lining up with TRBD1. V trimming: 1 base; J trimming: 5 bases; junction bases outside the gene matches: 11. The CDR3 consists of 16 residues. CDR1 and CDR2 from the germline V gene are GTSNPN and SVGIG (reference sequence). CDR3 in amino acids: CAWSGLGQGRGDTQYF. CDR3 DNA sequence: TGTGCCTGGAGTGGCTTAGGACAGGGCAGGGGAGATACGCAGTATTTT.

V usage is TRBV28 and J usage is TRBJ2-3; D ambiguous. Trimming shortened V by 2 bases and J by 2 bases, and 8 bases separated the two germline ends. The CDR3 spans 14 residues. The germline V gene encodes CDR1 MDHEN and CDR2 SYDVKM. CDR3 nucleotide sequence: TGTGCCAGCAGTTTAGAATCCTTCACAGATACGCAGTATTTT. It encodes CASSLESFTDTQYF.